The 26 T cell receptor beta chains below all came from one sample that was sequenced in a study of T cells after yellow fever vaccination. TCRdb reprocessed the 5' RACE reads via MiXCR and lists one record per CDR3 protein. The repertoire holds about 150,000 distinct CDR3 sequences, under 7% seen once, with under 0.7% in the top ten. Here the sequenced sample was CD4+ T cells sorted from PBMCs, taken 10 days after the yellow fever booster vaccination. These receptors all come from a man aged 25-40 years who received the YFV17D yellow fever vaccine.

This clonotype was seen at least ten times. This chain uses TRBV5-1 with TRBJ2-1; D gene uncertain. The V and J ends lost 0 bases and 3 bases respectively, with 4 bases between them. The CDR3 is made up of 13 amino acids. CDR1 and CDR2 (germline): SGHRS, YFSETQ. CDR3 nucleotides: TGCGCCAGCAGCTTGGGCGACTACAATGAGCAGTTCTTC. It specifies CASSLGDYNEQFF.

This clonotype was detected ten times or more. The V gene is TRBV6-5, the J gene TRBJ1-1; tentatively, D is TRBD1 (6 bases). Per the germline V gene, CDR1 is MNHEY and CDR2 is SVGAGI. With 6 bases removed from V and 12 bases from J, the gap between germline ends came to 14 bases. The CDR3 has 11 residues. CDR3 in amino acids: CASSEGQGTFF. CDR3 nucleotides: TGTGCCAGCAGCGAGGGGCAGGGGACTTTCTTT.

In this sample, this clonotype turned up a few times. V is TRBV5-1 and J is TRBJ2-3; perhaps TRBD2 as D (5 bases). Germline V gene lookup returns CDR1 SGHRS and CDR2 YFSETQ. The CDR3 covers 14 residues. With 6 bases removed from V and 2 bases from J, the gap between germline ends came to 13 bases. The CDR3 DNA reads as TGCGCCAGCATGAGAGCGGACCCCACAGATACGCAGTATTTT. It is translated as CASMRADPTDTQYF. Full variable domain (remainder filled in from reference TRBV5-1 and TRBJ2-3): KAGVTQTPRYLIKTRGQQVTLSCSPISGHRSVSWYQQTPGQGLQFLFEYFSETQRNKGNFPGRFSGRQFSNSRSEMNVSTLELGDSALYLCASMRADPTDTQYFGPGTRLTVL.

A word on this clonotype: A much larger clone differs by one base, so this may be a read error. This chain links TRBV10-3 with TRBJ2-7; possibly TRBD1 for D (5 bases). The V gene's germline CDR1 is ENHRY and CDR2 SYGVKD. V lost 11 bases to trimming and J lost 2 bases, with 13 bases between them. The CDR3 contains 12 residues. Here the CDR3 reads CAVAGLAYEQYF. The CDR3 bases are TGTGCCGTAGCAGGGCTCGCCTACGAGCAGTACTTC.

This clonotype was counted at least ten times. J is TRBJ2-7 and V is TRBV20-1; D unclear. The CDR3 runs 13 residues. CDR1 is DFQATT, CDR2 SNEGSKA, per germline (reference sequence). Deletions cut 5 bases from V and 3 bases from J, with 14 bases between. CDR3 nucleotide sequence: TGCAGTGCTTCCGTTACAACACTCTACGAGCAGTACTTC. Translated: CSASVTTLYEQYF.

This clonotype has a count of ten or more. CDR3 DNA sequence: TGTGCCACCCGGAGGGGGGAAGAGACCCAGTACTTC. It translates to CATRRGEETQYF. The genes are TRBV12-3 or TRBV12-4 and TRBJ2-5, with D possibly being TRBD1 or TRBD2 (6 bases each). The CDR3 runs to 12 residues. The V end lost 10 bases, the J end lost 3 bases, and 12 bases lay between the germline ends.

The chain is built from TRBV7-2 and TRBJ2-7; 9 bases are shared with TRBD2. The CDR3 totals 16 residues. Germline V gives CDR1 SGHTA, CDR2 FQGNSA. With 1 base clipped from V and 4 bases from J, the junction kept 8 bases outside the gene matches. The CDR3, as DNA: TGTGCCAGCAGCTTAGTGAGCGCGGGAGGGCCATACGAGCAGTACTTC. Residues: CASSLVSAGGPYEQYF.

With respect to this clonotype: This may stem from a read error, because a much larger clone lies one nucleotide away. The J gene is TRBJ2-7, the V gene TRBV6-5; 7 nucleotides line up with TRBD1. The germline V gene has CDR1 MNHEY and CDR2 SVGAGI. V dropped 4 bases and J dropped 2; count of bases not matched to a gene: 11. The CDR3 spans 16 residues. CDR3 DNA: TGTGCCAGCAGTTTCGACCGGGACAGACAAACCTACGAGCAGTACTTC. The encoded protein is CASSFDRDRQTYEQYF.

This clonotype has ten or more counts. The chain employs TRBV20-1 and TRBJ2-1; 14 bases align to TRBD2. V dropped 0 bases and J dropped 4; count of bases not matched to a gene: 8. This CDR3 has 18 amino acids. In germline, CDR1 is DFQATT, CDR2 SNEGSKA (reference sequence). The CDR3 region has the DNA TGCAGTGCTAGAGATCCCGGACTAGCGGGAGGAGGGTACAATGAGCAGTTCTTC. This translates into CSARDPGLAGGGYNEQFF.

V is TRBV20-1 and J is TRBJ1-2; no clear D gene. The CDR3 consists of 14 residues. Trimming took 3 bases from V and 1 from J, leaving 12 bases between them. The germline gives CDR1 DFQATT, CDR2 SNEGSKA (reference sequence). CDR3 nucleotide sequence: TGCAGTGCTAGTACGGGGAGGGTTAACTATGGCTACACCTTC. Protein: CSASTGRVNYGYTF.

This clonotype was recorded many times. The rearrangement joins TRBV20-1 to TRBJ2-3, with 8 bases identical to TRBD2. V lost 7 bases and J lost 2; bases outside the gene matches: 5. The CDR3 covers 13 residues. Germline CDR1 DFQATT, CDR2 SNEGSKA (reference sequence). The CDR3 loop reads CSGPGGPTDTQYF. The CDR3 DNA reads TGCAGTGGACCGGGAGGGCCCACAGATACGCAGTATTTT.

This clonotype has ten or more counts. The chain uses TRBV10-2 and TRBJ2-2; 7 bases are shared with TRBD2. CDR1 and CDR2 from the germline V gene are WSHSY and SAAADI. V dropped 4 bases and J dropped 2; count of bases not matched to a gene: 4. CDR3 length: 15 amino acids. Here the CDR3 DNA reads TGCGCCAGCAGTGTGGCTAGCGGTAACACCGGGGAGCTGTTTTTT. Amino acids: CASSVASGNTGELFF.

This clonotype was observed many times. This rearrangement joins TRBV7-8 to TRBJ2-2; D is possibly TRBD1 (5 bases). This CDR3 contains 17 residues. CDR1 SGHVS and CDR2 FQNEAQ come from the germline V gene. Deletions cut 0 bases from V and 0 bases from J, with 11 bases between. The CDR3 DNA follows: TGTGCCAGCAGCTTAGCAGGGGTCAGGACGAACACCGGGGAGCTGTTTTTT. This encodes CASSLAGVRTNTGELFF.

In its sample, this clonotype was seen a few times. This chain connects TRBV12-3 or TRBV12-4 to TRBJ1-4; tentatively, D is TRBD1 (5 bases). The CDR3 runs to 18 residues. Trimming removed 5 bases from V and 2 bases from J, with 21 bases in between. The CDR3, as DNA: TGTGCCAGCAGTACACCAGGGATCCTACCTGTGACTAATGAAAAACTGTTTTTT. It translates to CASSTPGILPVTNEKLFF.

CDR3 nucleotide sequence: TGCGCCAGCAGCGCGCGGCAGGGGGGCACCGGGGAGCTGTTTTTT. It codes for CASSARQGGTGELFF. V is TRBV4-3 and J is TRBJ2-2, with D maybe TRBD1 (7 bases). Germline lookup yields CDR1 LGHNA and CDR2 YSLEER. Trimming took 5 bases from V and 4 from J, leaving 14 bases between them. The CDR3 extends over 15 amino acids.

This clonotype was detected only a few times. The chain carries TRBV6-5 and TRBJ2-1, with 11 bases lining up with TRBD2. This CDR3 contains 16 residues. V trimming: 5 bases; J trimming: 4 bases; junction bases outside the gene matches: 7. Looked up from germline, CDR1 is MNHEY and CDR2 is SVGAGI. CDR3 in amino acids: CASSPSLAGAYNEQFF. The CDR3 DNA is TGTGCCAGCAGTCCCTCACTAGCGGGAGCATACAATGAGCAGTTCTTC.

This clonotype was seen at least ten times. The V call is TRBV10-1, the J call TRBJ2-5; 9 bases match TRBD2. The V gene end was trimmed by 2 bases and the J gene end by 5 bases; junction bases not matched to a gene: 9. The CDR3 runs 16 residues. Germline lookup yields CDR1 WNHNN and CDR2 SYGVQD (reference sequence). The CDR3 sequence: CASSELRLAGKETQYF. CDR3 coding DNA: TGCGCCAGCAGTGAGCTTCGGCTAGCGGGAAAGGAGACCCAGTACTTC.

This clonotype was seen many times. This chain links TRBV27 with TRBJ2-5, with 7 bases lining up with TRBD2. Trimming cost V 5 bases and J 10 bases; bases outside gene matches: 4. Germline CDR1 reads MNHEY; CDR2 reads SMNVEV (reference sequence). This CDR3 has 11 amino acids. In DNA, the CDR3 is TGTGCCAGCAGTAGGGAGGGGAACCAGTACTTC. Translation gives CASSREGNQYF.

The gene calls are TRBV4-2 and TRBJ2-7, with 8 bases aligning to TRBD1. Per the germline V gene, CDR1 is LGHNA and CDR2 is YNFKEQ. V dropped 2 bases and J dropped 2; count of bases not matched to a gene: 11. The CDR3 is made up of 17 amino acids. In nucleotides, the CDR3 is TGTGCCAGCAGCCAACAAACGACAGGGGCCGCCCCCTACGAGCAGTACTTC. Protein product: CASSQQTTGAAPYEQYF.

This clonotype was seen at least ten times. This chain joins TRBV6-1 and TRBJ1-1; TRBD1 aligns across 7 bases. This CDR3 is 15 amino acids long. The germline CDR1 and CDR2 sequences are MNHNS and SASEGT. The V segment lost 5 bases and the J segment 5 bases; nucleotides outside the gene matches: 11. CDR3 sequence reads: CASSKKGTAGTEAFF. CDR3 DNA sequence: TGTGCCAGCAGTAAAAAAGGGACAGCCGGTACTGAAGCTTTCTTT.

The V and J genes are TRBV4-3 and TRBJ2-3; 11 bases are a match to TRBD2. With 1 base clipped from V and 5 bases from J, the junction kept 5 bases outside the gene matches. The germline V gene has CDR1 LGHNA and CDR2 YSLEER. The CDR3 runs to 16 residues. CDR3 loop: CASSQAGTSGKDTQYF. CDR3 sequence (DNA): TGCGCCAGCAGCCAAGCCGGGACTAGCGGCAAAGATACGCAGTATTTT.

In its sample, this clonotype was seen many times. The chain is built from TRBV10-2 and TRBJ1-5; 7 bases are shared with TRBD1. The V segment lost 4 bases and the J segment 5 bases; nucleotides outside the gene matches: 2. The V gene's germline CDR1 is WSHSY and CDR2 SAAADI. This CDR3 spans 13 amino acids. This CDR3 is CASSAQGDQPQHF. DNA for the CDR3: TGCGCCAGCAGTGCGCAGGGGGATCAGCCCCAGCATTTT.

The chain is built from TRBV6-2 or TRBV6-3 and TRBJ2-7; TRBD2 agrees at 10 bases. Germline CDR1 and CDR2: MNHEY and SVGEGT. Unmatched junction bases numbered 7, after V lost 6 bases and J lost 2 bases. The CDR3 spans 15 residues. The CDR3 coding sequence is TGTGCCAGCAGAACGGGACTAGCGAAGACCTACGAGCAGTACTTC. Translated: CASRTGLAKTYEQYF.

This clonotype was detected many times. CDR3 amino acids: CASRPPGQAYEQYF. The CDR3 DNA is TGTGCCAGCAGACCCCCGGGACAGGCCTACGAGCAGTACTTC. The rearrangement joins TRBV28 to TRBJ2-7; 8 bases are shared with TRBD1. Trimming removed 6 bases from V and 2 bases from J; junction bases left unmatched: 6. The CDR3 runs to 14 residues. From germline, CDR1 is MDHEN and CDR2 SYDVKM. Filled out from reference TRBV28 and TRBJ2-7, the complete variable domain reads DVKVTQSSRYLVKRTGEKVFLECVQDMDHENMFWYRQDPGLGLRLIYFSYDVKMKEKGDIPEGYSVSREKKERFSLILESASTNQTSMYLCASRPPGQAYEQYFGPGTRLTVT.

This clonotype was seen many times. The CDR3 DNA is TGCAGTGCTAGAGATCTGGAGACGTCCACCTATACGCAGTATTTT. It is translated as CSARDLETSTYTQYF. The V and J genes are TRBV20-1 and TRBJ2-3; D unclear. The germline CDR1 and CDR2 sequences are DFQATT and SNEGSKA (reference sequence). The length of the CDR3 is 15 residues. The V and J ends lost 0 bases and 7 bases respectively, with 17 bases between them.

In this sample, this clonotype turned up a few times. CDR3 DNA sequence: TGTGCCATCAGTGTGGGGACTTCCACGGACTATGGCTACACCTTC. Amino acids: CAISVGTSTDYGYTF. The genes are TRBV10-3 and TRBJ1-2; a weak D match, TRBD1 (5 bases). CDR1 ENHRY and CDR2 SYGVKD come from the germline V gene. Trimming removed 4 bases at V and 3 bases at J, with 15 bases between. CDR3 size: 15 residues.